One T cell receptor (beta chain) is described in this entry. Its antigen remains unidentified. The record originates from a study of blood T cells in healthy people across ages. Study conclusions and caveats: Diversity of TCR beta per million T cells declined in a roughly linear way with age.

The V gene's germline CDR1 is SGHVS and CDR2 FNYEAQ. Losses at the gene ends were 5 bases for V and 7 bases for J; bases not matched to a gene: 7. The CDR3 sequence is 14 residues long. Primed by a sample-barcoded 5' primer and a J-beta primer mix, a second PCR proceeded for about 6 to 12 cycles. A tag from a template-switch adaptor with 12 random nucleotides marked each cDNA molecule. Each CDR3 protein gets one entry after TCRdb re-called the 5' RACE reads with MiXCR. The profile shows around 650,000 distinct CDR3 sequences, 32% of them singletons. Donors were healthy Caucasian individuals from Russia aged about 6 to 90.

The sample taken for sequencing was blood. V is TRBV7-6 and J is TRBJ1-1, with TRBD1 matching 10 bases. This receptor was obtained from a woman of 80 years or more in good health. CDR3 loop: CASSSRDRGHEAFF. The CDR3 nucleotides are TGTGCCAGCAGCAGCAGGGACAGGGGCCATGAAGCTTTCTTT.